Each of the 30 T cell receptor beta chains below was sequenced from the same sample in a study of cytomegalovirus exposure and HLA in healthy donors. It was with 60 Vbeta and 13 Jbeta primers that the PCR ran. The assay was immunoSEQ multiplex PCR, and TCRdb's table has in-frame clones only and misses some. The sample comprises about 150,000 clones, 65% to 85% of which are singletons, and 6.3% rests with the top ten. Source material: PBMCs. Source of these receptors: a male donor in good health and CMV-seropositive.

The CDR3 spells CAISESKAGGLNEQFF. The CDR3 bases are TGTGCCATCAGTGAGTCGAAAGCGGGAGGGCTGAATGAGCAGTTCTTC. The chain uses TRBV10-3 and TRBJ2-1; 10 nucleotides align to TRBD2. J lost 7 bases, V lost 0 bases, and 6 bases had no gene match. The CDR3 totals 16 residues. CDR1 ENHRY and CDR2 SYGVKD come from the germline V gene.

The chain is built from TRBV7-2 and TRBJ2-5; TRBD1 agrees at 11 bases. Germline V CDR1 and CDR2: SGHTA, FQGNSA. J lost 7 bases, V lost 5 bases, and 12 bases had no gene match. CDR3 length: 16 residues. CDR3 residues: CASSPAGTGGGWTQYF. CDR3 DNA sequence: TGTGCCAGCAGCCCCGCCGGGACAGGGGGTGGGTGGACCCAGTACTTC.

The rearrangement links TRBV5-6 to TRBJ2-7; 7 bases line up with TRBD1. V shed 4 bases and J 3 bases; nucleotides not matched to a gene: 4. Germline V gives CDR1 SGHDT, CDR2 YYEEEE. The CDR3 consists of 13 residues. The CDR3 region is CASSGDSGYEQYF. CDR3 nucleotides: TGTGCCAGCAGCGGGGACAGCGGCTACGAGCAGTACTTC.

The chain is built from TRBV7-2 and TRBJ2-5, with D possibly TRBD1 on 5 matching bases. Trimming pared 2 bases from V and 5 bases from J, leaving 9 bases between. Germline V lookup: CDR1 SGHTA, CDR2 FQGNSA. The CDR3 length is 13 residues. CDR3 sequence: CASSLNAGETQYF. The CDR3 bases are TGTGCCAGCAGCTTAAATGCAGGGGAGACCCAGTACTTC.

This clone has just a few counts. The chain uses TRBV30 and TRBJ1-4, with 8 nucleotides matching TRBD1. The germline V gene has CDR1 GTSNPN and CDR2 SVGIG (reference sequence). CDR3 length equals 15 residues. V was clipped by 0 bases and J by 7 bases; unmatched bases: 7. Written as DNA, the CDR3 is TGTGCCTGGAGTGTACGGACAGGGATGTCTGAAAAACTGTTTTTT. It translates to CAWSVRTGMSEKLFF.

As to this clone: Other DNA sequences in this specimen translate into the identical CDR3. The J gene is TRBJ2-2, the V gene TRBV6-6; D is possibly TRBD1 (5 bases). The CDR3 runs 14 residues. Germline values: CDR1 MNHNY, CDR2 SVGAGI (reference sequence). Trimming took off 2 bases at V and 3 bases at J, with 7 bases between the two ends. DNA for the CDR3: TGTGCCAGCAGTTACAGGGGCGACACCGGGGAGCTGTTTTTT. Its protein is CASSYRGDTGELFF.

The J gene is TRBJ2-1, the V gene TRBV5-1; TRBD2 matches 14 bases. The CDR3 extends over 16 amino acids. The ends lost 1 base at V and 10 bases at J; junction bases unmatched: 7. Germline V CDR1 and CDR2: SGHRS, YFSETQ. The CDR3 spells CASSLYATSGRAEQFF. The CDR3 nucleotides are TGCGCCAGCAGCTTGTATGCGACTAGCGGGAGGGCCGAGCAGTTCTTC.

This clone showed up just once. The DNA for the CDR3 is TGTGCCTGGAGTCAACCCGGACAGACAACTAATGAAAAACTGTTTTTT. Translation: CAWSQPGQTTNEKLFF. The chain has TRBV30 and TRBJ1-4; tentative D call: TRBD1 (6 bases). V shed 2 bases and J shed 0 bases, with 13 bases lying between them. The CDR3 totals 16 residues. Per germline, CDR1 GTSNPN and CDR2 SVGIG (reference sequence).

This chain joins TRBV2 and TRBJ2-7, with TRBD2 matching 10 bases. Trimming at V came to 3 bases and at J to 6 bases, leaving 5 bases not matched to a gene. The V gene's germline CDR1 is SNHLY and CDR2 FYNNEI. The CDR3 loop spans 14 amino acids. CDR3 bases: TGTGCCAGCAGTGAGTTACTAGCGGGACCCGAGCAGTACTTC. Its protein product is CASSELLAGPEQYF.

For the CDR3, the DNA is TGTGCCAGCAGTCCCCCCCCCGACGGACTAGCGGGAGTTCCGTTGTACGAGCAGTACTTC. Protein product: CASSPPPDGLAGVPLYEQYF. The chain couples TRBV28 to TRBJ2-7; 13 nucleotides line up with TRBD2. The CDR3 consists of 20 residues. CDR1 is MDHEN and CDR2 is SYDVKM in the germline V gene. The junction had 20 bases not matched to a gene; V was cut back by 5 bases and J by 4 bases.

J is TRBJ1-6 and V is TRBV30; D is unclear. Germline V lookup: CDR1 GTSNPN, CDR2 SVGIG (reference sequence). The CDR3 sequence is 18 residues long. Trimming stripped 0 bases from V and 6 bases from J, with 21 bases between. The CDR3 loop reads CAWSVLGPGSIGNSPLHF. CDR3 sequence (DNA): TGTGCCTGGAGTGTATTAGGTCCGGGAAGTATAGGTAATTCACCCCTCCACTTT.

This clone was detected only once. The chain recombines TRBV6-6 with TRBJ2-1; D unclear. Germline CDR1 reads MNHNY; CDR2 reads SVGAGI (reference sequence). The CDR3 covers 15 residues. Trimming took 9 bases from V and 7 from J, leaving 22 bases between them. The chain's CDR3 is CASRLLAGAGNEQFF. The CDR3 DNA reads TGTGCCAGTCGTTTGCTGGCCGGAGCTGGAAATGAGCAGTTCTTC.

Regarding this clone: One end of the junction does not line up with germline, which may come from a read error. This chain connects TRBV7-9 to TRBJ1-2, with a possible D match to TRBD1 (6 bases). Germline V gives CDR1 SEHNR, CDR2 FQNEAQ (reference sequence). The CDR3 contains 14 residues. CDR3 nucleotide sequence: TGTTCCAGCAGCTTAGCATCGAGGACAGATGGCTACACCTTC. This encodes CSSSLASRTDGYTF.

As to this clone: This sample includes further DNA sequences coding for the same CDR3. V gene TRBV10-3 combines with J gene TRBJ1-4; tentative D call: TRBD1 (5 bases). Trimming stripped 4 bases from V and 5 bases from J, with 8 bases between. The CDR3 is 13 amino acids. CDR1 is ENHRY, CDR2 SYGVKD, per germline. The CDR3, as DNA: TGTGCCATCAGTGGACAGAGCAATGAAAAACTGTTTTTT. Translating gives CAISGQSNEKLFF.

In regard to this clone: A read error may produce the germline difference seen at one junction end. The chain uses TRBV4-3 and TRBJ1-4, with unresolved D. The germline V gene has CDR1 LGHNA and CDR2 YSLEER. The CDR3 runs to 15 residues. CDR3 in DNA: TGCGCCAGCACCCAATTTGGGCACAGCAATGAAAAACTGTTTTTT. Protein sequence: CASTQFGHSNEKLFF.

The chain uses TRBV4-1 and TRBJ1-5, with 9 bases fitting TRBD1. V lost 4 bases to trimming and J lost 6 bases; unmatched junction nucleotides: 4. The CDR3 loop spans 14 amino acids. The germline V gene encodes CDR1 MGHRA and CDR2 YSYEKL. DNA for the CDR3: TGCGCCAGCAGCCGGACAGGGGCGGTTCAGCCCCAGCATTTT. It yields the protein CASSRTGAVQPQHF.

This chain uses TRBV5-1 with TRBJ1-6; D may be TRBD1 (5 bases). The CDR3 consists of 13 residues. V gave up 0 bases and J gave up 8 bases, with 6 bases separating them. Germline loops: CDR1 SGHRS, CDR2 YFSETQ. CDR3 loop: CASSLGGDSPLHF. The CDR3 DNA sequence: TGCGCCAGCAGCTTGGGGGGGGATTCACCCCTCCACTTT. The entire variable domain, with the rest obtained from reference TRBV5-1 and TRBJ1-6, is as follows: KAGVTQTPRYLIKTRGQQVTLSCSPISGHRSVSWYQQTPGQGLQFLFEYFSETQRNKGNFPGRFSGRQFSNSRSEMNVSTLELGDSALYLCASSLGGDSPLHFGNGTRLTVT.

Written as DNA, the CDR3 is TGTGCCAGCAGCTTCCGGGACAGGGGAAACGACGAGCAGTACTTC. This codes for CASSFRDRGNDEQYF. This chain links TRBV7-2 with TRBJ2-7; 10 bases align to TRBD1. Germline V CDR1 and CDR2: SGHTA, FQGNSA. This CDR3 comprises 15 residues. V gave up 3 bases and J gave up 5 bases; unmatched junction bases: 7.

This rearrangement joins TRBV29-1 to TRBJ2-7; 14 positions match TRBD2. After removal of 7 bases from V and 6 bases from J, the junction contained 8 bases not matched to a gene. The CDR3 contains 14 residues. Germline V gene sequence: CDR1 SQVTM, CDR2 ANQGSEA. CDR3 sequence (DNA): TGCAGCGCCCGACTAGCGGGAGGGCCCGGCGAGCAGTACTTC. Its protein is CSARLAGGPGEQYF.

The chain carries TRBV5-1 and TRBJ2-1; 11 bases match TRBD2. The ends lost 4 bases at V and 4 bases at J; junction bases unmatched: 4. In germline, CDR1 is SGHRS, CDR2 YFSETQ. The CDR3 contains 15 residues. CDR3 sequence: CASSTVAGGYNEQFF. In DNA, the CDR3 is TGCGCCAGCAGCACTGTAGCGGGAGGGTACAATGAGCAGTTCTTC.

The sample holds a few counts of this clone. The chain has TRBV9 and TRBJ2-7; D not certain. CDR1 and CDR2 (germline): SGDLS, YYNGEE. The CDR3 is 14 amino acids. The V end lost 3 bases, the J end lost 6 bases, and 16 bases lay between the germline ends. DNA of the CDR3: TGTGCCAGCAGCGCCAATTTGGAGTCTCTCGAGCAGTACTTC. It specifies CASSANLESLEQYF.

The chain joins TRBV5-4 to TRBJ2-3; D gene uncertain. From germline, CDR1 is SGHNT and CDR2 YYREEE (reference sequence). The CDR3 contains 14 residues. Trimming stripped 0 bases from V and 0 bases from J, with 5 bases between. The CDR3 loop is CASSLARSTDTQYF. The CDR3 DNA reads TGTGCCAGCAGCTTGGCCAGGAGCACAGATACGCAGTATTTT.

The chain is built from TRBV10-3 and TRBJ2-6; D may be TRBD2 (7 bases). This CDR3 has 17 amino acids. Trimming took 10 bases from V and 2 from J, leaving 21 bases between them. Germline V CDR1 and CDR2: ENHRY, SYGVKD. DNA of the CDR3: TGTGCCACCGGGGGCGGGGGCTCGCGGCCTGGGGCCAACGTCCTGACTTTC. This gives the protein CATGGGGSRPGANVLTF.

The chain couples TRBV19 to TRBJ2-2, with 8 bases aligning to TRBD2. The CDR3 is 17 amino acids. J gave up 2 bases and V 4 bases, and 9 bases lay outside the gene matches. Looked up from germline, CDR1 is LNHDA and CDR2 is SQIVND (reference sequence). DNA for the CDR3: TGTGCCAGTAGTACCCTGCTAGCGGGCACAAACACCGGGGAGCTGTTTTTT. This gives the protein CASSTLLAGTNTGELFF.

The sample holds one count of this clone. This rearrangement joins TRBV5-1 to TRBJ2-7; tentatively, D is TRBD2 (7 bases). The CDR3 totals 15 residues. Trimming took off 4 bases at V and 6 bases at J, with 20 bases between the two ends. Germline V gene lookup returns CDR1 SGHRS and CDR2 YFSETQ. CDR3 nucleotides: TGCGCCAGCAGCCAATCATTACAGGGAGGGACCGAGCAGTACTTC. Protein sequence: CASSQSLQGGTEQYF.

The chain couples TRBV9 to TRBJ2-1; 7 nucleotides match TRBD2. The CDR3 covers 14 residues. Germline V gene data show CDR1 as SGDLS and CDR2 as YYNGEE. The V gene end was trimmed by 2 bases and the J gene end by 4 bases; junction bases not matched to a gene: 3. The CDR3 sequence is CASSVTSAYNEQFF. CDR3 DNA sequence: TGTGCCAGCAGCGTTACTAGCGCATACAATGAGCAGTTCTTC.

J is TRBJ2-5 and V is TRBV6-1; 8 bases map to TRBD2. Matching the DNA end better, TRBJ2-7 makes the J call doubtful. The CDR3 sequence is 13 residues long. CDR1 is MNHNS and CDR2 is SASEGT in the germline V gene. CDR3 sequence reads: CASSTSVSYEQYF. CDR3 bases: TGTGCCAGCTCGACTAGCGTTTCCTACGAGCAGTACTTC.

This chain connects TRBV6-1 to TRBJ2-1; D ambiguous. The V gene lost 5 bases and the J gene lost 6 bases, with 14 bases spanning the gap. Germline CDR1 MNHNS, CDR2 SASEGT. The CDR3 is made up of 14 amino acids. The CDR3 here is CASSLDLPGNEQFF. The CDR3 DNA is TGTGCCAGCAGTTTGGATTTACCGGGCAATGAGCAGTTCTTC.

This chain links TRBV29-1 with TRBJ2-4; 7 bases agree with TRBD2. The CDR3 runs 11 residues. The V gene's germline CDR1 is SQVTM and CDR2 ANQGSEA. V was pared by 4 bases and J by 6 bases, with 0 bases of the junction left unmatched. The CDR3 region has the DNA TGCAGCGTTGGGGGGGGAAACATTCAGTACTTC. Amino acids: CSVGGGNIQYF. The entire variable domain, with the rest obtained from reference TRBV29-1 and TRBJ2-4, is as follows: SAVISQKPSRDICQRGTSLTIQCQVDSQVTMMFWYRQQPGQSLTLIATANQGSEATYESGFVIDKFPISRPNLTFSTLTVSNMSPEDSSIYLCSVGGGNIQYFGAGTRLSVL.

The chain employs TRBV5-4 and TRBJ1-1, with D maybe TRBD1 (6 bases). Germline CDR1 SGHNT, CDR2 YYREEE (reference sequence). The CDR3 covers 18 residues. The ends were cut back, 1 base at V and 0 bases at J, with 19 bases in the middle. CDR3 sequence reads: CASSLPPRAGALNTEAFF. CDR3 DNA sequence: TGTGCCAGCAGCTTGCCCCCGAGGGCAGGGGCCTTGAACACTGAAGCTTTCTTT. The full variable domain, with the rest looked up from reference TRBV5-4 and TRBJ1-1, is ETGVTQSPTHLIKTRGQQVTLRCSSQSGHNTVSWYQQALGQGPQFIFQYYREEENGRGNFPPRFSGLQFPNYSSELNVNALELDDSALYLCASSLPPRAGALNTEAFFGQGTRLTVV.